Each of the 15 T cell receptor beta chains below was sequenced from the same sample in a study of T cell responses to AZD1222 COVID-19 vaccine. Using immunoSEQ multiplex PCR, the repertoire was profiled, and TCRdb retains in-frame clones only, with some absent. The data hold approximately 82,000 clones, with 90% observed a single time. This sample comprised peripheral blood, obtained on day 0 of AZD1222 vaccination. Receptor source: an adult in good health.

The CDR3 DNA reads as TGCGCCAGCACCCCTGGTCGGGGGGGCTACAATGAGCAGTTCTTC. It encodes CASTPGRGGYNEQFF. V gene TRBV5-1 combines with J gene TRBJ2-1; 8 bases fit TRBD2. The CDR3 runs to 15 residues. Germline loops: CDR1 SGHRS, CDR2 YFSETQ. J gave up 3 bases and V 6 bases, and 8 bases lay outside the gene matches. The full variable domain, completed using reference TRBV5-1 and TRBJ2-1, is KAGVTQTPRYLIKTRGQQVTLSCSPISGHRSVSWYQQTPGQGLQFLFEYFSETQRNKGNFPGRFSGRQFSNSRSEMNVSTLELGDSALYLCASTPGRGGYNEQFFGPGTRLTVL.

The chain uses TRBV5-1 and TRBJ2-5; D might be TRBD2 (5 bases). The CDR3 sequence is 16 residues long. The germline gives CDR1 SGHRS, CDR2 YFSETQ. V was shortened by 1 base and J by 2 bases, with 15 bases between the two germline ends. CDR3 sequence reads: CASSLRENGVQETQYF. In nucleotides, the CDR3 is TGCGCCAGCAGCTTGAGGGAAAACGGGGTACAAGAGACCCAGTACTTC.

V gene TRBV7-2 combines with J gene TRBJ1-1; D perhaps matches TRBD1 (6 bases). V was pared by 5 bases and J by 5 bases, with 12 bases between. This CDR3 region has 13 residues. Germline CDR1 reads SGHTA; CDR2 reads FQGNSA. The CDR3 region has the DNA TGTGCCAGCAGCCAGGGGATGGGTACTGAAGCTTTCTTT. It is translated as CASSQGMGTEAFF. The full variable domain, in which reference TRBV7-2 and TRBJ1-1 provide the parts outside the CDR3, is GAGVSQSPSNKVTEKGKDVELRCDPISGHTALYWYRQSLGQGLEFLIYFQGNSAPDKSGLPSDRFSAERTGGSVSTLTIQRTQQEDSAVYLCASSQGMGTEAFFGQGTRLTVV.

The chain recombines TRBV15 with TRBJ2-3, with D possibly TRBD1 on 6 matching bases. The V and J ends lost 0 bases and 4 bases respectively, with 14 bases between them. The CDR3 runs to 16 residues. Looked up from germline, CDR1 is LNHNV and CDR2 is YYDKDF (reference sequence). CDR3 in DNA: TGTGCCACCAGCAGAGATCAACAGGGCTGGGCAGATACGCAGTATTTT. This translates into CATSRDQQGWADTQYF.

The table lists this clone with a few counts. The V call is TRBV19, the J call TRBJ1-5, with TRBD1 matching 9 bases. Germline V lookup: CDR1 LNHDA, CDR2 SQIVND (reference sequence). The CDR3 spans 15 residues. V was pared by 6 bases and J by 0 bases, with 3 bases of the junction left unmatched. The CDR3 DNA reads TGTGCCAGTAGGGGGACAGGGTATAGCAATCAGCCCCAGCATTTT. The encoded protein is CASRGTGYSNQPQHF.

The rearrangement uses TRBV12-3 or TRBV12-4 and TRBJ1-1; tentatively, D is TRBD1 (5 bases). CDR3 size: 12 residues. Deletions cut 7 bases from V and 6 bases from J, with 12 bases between. The CDR3 is CASNMVGAEAFF. The DNA of the CDR3 is TGTGCCAGCAACATGGTAGGGGCTGAAGCTTTCTTT.

The rearrangement uses TRBV15 and TRBJ2-3; TRBD2 matches 12 bases. There are 17 residues in the CDR3. Trimming cost V 1 base and J 5 bases; bases outside gene matches: 7. Germline CDR1 and CDR2: LNHNV and YYDKDF (reference sequence). CDR3 loop: CATSRGASGGARDTQYF. The DNA of the CDR3 is TGTGCCACCAGCAGAGGAGCTAGCGGGGGGGCAAGAGATACGCAGTATTTT.

V gene TRBV6-5 combines with J gene TRBJ2-7; unclear D gene. The CDR3 is made up of 14 amino acids. Looked up from germline, CDR1 is MNHEY and CDR2 is SVGAGI. The germline V and J ends were trimmed by 0 bases and 0 bases, with 6 bases remaining between them. The CDR3 loop reads CASSYSVGSYEQYF. The CDR3 region has the DNA TGTGCCAGCAGTTACTCGGTCGGCTCCTACGAGCAGTACTTC.

The chain has TRBV27 and TRBJ2-1; 8 bases align to TRBD2. V trimming: 6 bases; J trimming: 2 bases; junction bases outside the gene matches: 6. Germline lookup yields CDR1 MNHEY and CDR2 SMNVEV (reference sequence). The CDR3 extends over 15 amino acids. DNA of the CDR3: TGTGCCAGCAGGTGGGAAGCGGGGGCCTACAATGAGCAGTTCTTC. This sequence encodes CASRWEAGAYNEQFF.

This clone was seen a single time. V is TRBV6-6 and J is TRBJ2-7, with D perhaps TRBD1 or TRBD2 (6 bases each). With 0 bases removed from V and 5 bases from J, the gap between germline ends came to 8 bases. The germline CDR1 and CDR2 sequences are MNHNY and SVGAGI (reference sequence). The CDR3 has 13 residues. The CDR3 loop reads CASSYSGGNEQYF. The CDR3 nucleotides read TGTGCCAGCAGTTACTCGGGGGGCAACGAGCAGTACTTC.

This sequence joins TRBV6-2 or TRBV6-3 and TRBJ1-5, with D hard to call. Germline-derived CDR1 and CDR2 are MNHEY and SVGEGT. Trimming shortened V by 0 bases and J by 1 base, and 7 bases separated the two germline ends. The CDR3 has 15 amino acids. Here the CDR3 reads CASSYSQVSNQPQHF. The CDR3 nucleotides read TGTGCCAGCAGTTACTCCCAGGTCAGCAATCAGCCCCAGCATTTT.

The chain employs TRBV9 and TRBJ2-3; 11 nucleotides align to TRBD2. The CDR3 consists of 17 residues. The V segment lost 0 bases and the J segment 5 bases; nucleotides outside the gene matches: 8. Germline loops: CDR1 SGDLS, CDR2 YYNGEE. The CDR3 loop reads CASSVVGSGGAGDTQYF. CDR3 nucleotides: TGTGCCAGCAGCGTAGTTGGTAGCGGGGGGGCCGGAGATACGCAGTATTTT. Based on the CDR3 plus reference TRBV9 and TRBJ2-3, the full variable domain is DSGVTQTPKHLITATGQRVTLRCSPRSGDLSVYWYQQSLDQGLQFLIQYYNGEERAKGNILERFSAQQFPDLHSELNLSSLELGDSALYFCASSVVGSGGAGDTQYFGPGTRLTVL.

In this sample, this clone turned up once. CDR3 in DNA: TGCGCCAGCAGCTTCCGGGGACCCAATGAAAAACTGTTTTTT. The encoded protein is CASSFRGPNEKLFF. The chain has TRBV5-1 and TRBJ1-4, with D possibly matching TRBD1 (5 bases). The CDR3 is made up of 14 amino acids. Germline V gene lookup returns CDR1 SGHRS and CDR2 YFSETQ. The V and J ends lost 2 bases and 5 bases respectively, with 10 bases between them.

The chain recombines TRBV30 with TRBJ1-5, with D perhaps matching TRBD1 (5 bases). V gave up 2 bases and J gave up 3 bases, with 11 bases separating them. The CDR3 sequence is 14 residues long. The germline CDR1 and CDR2 sequences are GTSNPN and SVGIG (reference sequence). The CDR3 reads CAWSLGGTNQPQHF. In nucleotides, the CDR3 is TGTGCCTGGAGTTTGGGGGGGACCAATCAGCCCCAGCATTTT.

This clone has only one observation. The chain combines TRBV27 with TRBJ2-2; D not resolved. The CDR3 length is 15 residues. The V and J ends lost 7 bases and 0 bases respectively, with 12 bases between them. Germline loops: CDR1 MNHEY, CDR2 SMNVEV (reference sequence). For the CDR3, the DNA is TGTGCCAGCACCCCCGCGAACCCGAACACCGGGGAGCTGTTTTTT. Translation: CASTPANPNTGELFF.